The clone carrying this T cell receptor beta chain was seen more than once but under ten times. Its matching antigen is unknown. These data come from a study of T and B cells in COVID-19 patients. Study overall: Blood was sampled from COVID-19 patients who were either actively infected or recovered.

Whole-study results and caveats: Early severe-case samples and blood from mildly ill patients during symptoms were in short supply. Sorted SARS-CoV-2-responsive or tetramer+ T cells and CD4+, regulatory and CD8+ subsets were not yet sequenced.

CDR3 length: 15 residues. The germline CDR1 and CDR2 sequences are SGHDN and FVKESK. The J segment lost 0 bases and the V segment lost 3 bases, leaving 1 base of the junction unmatched. TRB was amplified from approximately 250-500 ng of blood genomic DNA. TRB rearrangements were amplified by multiplex PCR with BIOMED2 TRB-A/B primers. From the multiplex PCR reads, TCRdb called clonotypes with MiXCR, one entry per CDR3 protein. The sample records under 4,500 distinct CDR3 sequences, roughly 23% being singletons. The TCR sequence derives from a human donor with active COVID-19. Source material: blood. V is TRBV14 and J is TRBJ1-3, with 8 nucleotides matching TRBD1. The CDR3 here is CASSHGTGSGNTIYF. The CDR3 nucleotides are TGTGCCAGCAGCCACGGGACAGGCTCTGGAAACACCATATATTTT.